This T cell receptor beta chain was identified in a study of T cells in Graves' hyperthyroidism and ophthalmopathy. There were TCR beta CDR3 regions amplified from RNA transcripts. First-round RT-PCR with HTBI primers amplified the TCR CDR3 region. Using its own MiXCR run on the multiplex PCR reads, TCRdb lists one record per CDR3 protein. The data contain 75,000 to 100,000 distinct CDR3 sequences, 51% of them singletons. The length of the CDR3 is 13 residues. Trimming stripped 3 bases from V and 7 bases from J, with 10 bases between. Germline-derived CDR1 and CDR2 are MDHEN and SYDVKM. At least ten counts were recorded for this clonotype.

The rearrangement links TRBV28 to TRBJ1-5; possible D gene TRBD1, 5 bases. This receptor was taken from a woman aged 35 to 49 with Graves' hyperthyroidism. Sequenced material: blood. CDR3 loop: CASSFRDGQPQHF. The CDR3 region has the DNA TGTGCCAGCAGTTTCAGGGATGGGCAGCCCCAGCATTTT.